Below are 21 T cell receptor beta chains sequenced from a single sample in a study of shared clonotypes between healthy human individuals (dated by TCRdb to about 2020). The protocol used for the library was the immunoSEQ multiplex PCR assay. This immuneACCESS table, as held by TCRdb, lists in-frame sequences with V and J called but not all clones. Of the missing ones, under half trace to an unresolved V gene in checked studies; the others have no known cause. The sample table holds approximately 350,000 clones, of which roughly 96% were seen once. The ten largest account for about 0.34% of the sample. Material for sequencing was memory CD8+ T cells sorted from blood. The sample's cell subset or site, from its label and the paper: CD45RO+ cells pooled with CCR7-negative TemRA cells. The receptors derive from a man under 40 in good health.

This chain uses TRBV7-2 with TRBJ2-7; 7 bases match TRBD2. The CDR3 runs to 16 residues. Germline V CDR1 and CDR2: SGHTA, FQGNSA. The ends lost 2 bases at V and 3 bases at J; junction bases unmatched: 10. The CDR3 sequence is CASSLRGLAANYEQYF. In DNA form, the CDR3 reads TGTGCCAGCAGCTTAAGAGGGCTAGCGGCAAACTACGAGCAGTACTTC.

The chain couples TRBV2 to TRBJ1-2, with a weak D call TRBD1 (5 bases). CDR1 is SNHLY and CDR2 is FYNNEI in the germline V gene. Trimming left V 9 bases short and J 6 bases short, with 5 bases between. The CDR3 is 9 amino acids. The CDR3 region is CARQDGYTF. Here the CDR3 DNA reads TGTGCCAGACAGGATGGCTACACCTTC. The whole variable domain, filled in from reference TRBV2 and TRBJ1-2, reads EPEVTQTPSHQVTQMGQEVILRCVPISNHLYFYWYRQILGQKVEFLVSFYNNEISEKSEIFDDQFSVERPDGSNFTLKIRSTKLEDSAMYFCARQDGYTFGSGTRLTVV.

The V gene is TRBV28, the J gene TRBJ1-5; D not resolved. This CDR3 is 14 amino acids long. Germline CDR1 reads MDHEN; CDR2 reads SYDVKM. Trimming shortened V by 8 bases and J by 2 bases, and 13 bases separated the two germline ends. CDR3 bases: TGTGCCAGCCCAAACGAGGGAGGCAATCAGCCCCAGCATTTT. Protein sequence: CASPNEGGNQPQHF.

The chain uses TRBV14 and TRBJ2-1; TRBD1 aligns across 8 bases. This CDR3 contains 11 residues. Per germline, CDR1 SGHDN and CDR2 FVKESK. The CDR3 DNA reads TGTACTCCAGGGGGCATCGATGAGCAGTTCTTC. It is translated as CTPGGIDEQFF.

The chain is built from TRBV6-5 and TRBJ2-7; D unclear. Germline CDR1 and CDR2: MNHEY and SVGAGI. The V end lost 3 bases, the J end lost 2 bases, and 17 bases lay between the germline ends. The CDR3 spans 16 residues. The CDR3 loop is CASSYRALGKPYEQYF. The CDR3 bases are TGTGCCAGCAGTTATCGGGCCCTGGGGAAGCCCTACGAGCAGTACTTC.

CDR3 residues: CASSNRGQPQHF. The DNA for the CDR3 is TGTGCCAGCAGCAACAGGGGTCAGCCCCAGCATTTT. The rearrangement links TRBV21-1 to TRBJ1-5; the D segment call TRBD1 is taken from the table without a DNA check. TRBV21-1 has pseudogene status. The CDR3 runs to 12 residues.

The genes are TRBV6-6 and TRBJ2-7, with 11 bases identical to TRBD2. This CDR3 comprises 15 residues. J was trimmed by 3 bases and V by 7 bases; bases with no gene match: 8. Germline CDR1 and CDR2: MNHNY and SVGAGI (reference sequence). CDR3 DNA sequence: TGTGCCAGCACCATCGCCGGGACTAGCGGCTACGAGCAGTACTTC. It specifies CASTIAGTSGYEQYF.

The CDR3 reads CASSARGDTQYF. As DNA, the CDR3 is TGTGCCAGTAGTGCTAGAGGGGATACGCAGTATTTT. The chain couples TRBV19 to TRBJ2-3; D is perhaps TRBD2 (5 bases). CDR3 size: 12 residues. Germline-derived CDR1 and CDR2 are LNHDA and SQIVND (reference sequence). Trimming pared 5 bases from V and 6 bases from J, leaving 9 bases between.

This clone came up once. This sequence joins TRBV20-1 and TRBJ2-1, with D possibly matching TRBD2 (6 bases). Trimming cost V 2 bases and J 8 bases, with 7 bases left between them. Germline loops: CDR1 DFQATT, CDR2 SNEGSKA (reference sequence). The CDR3 contains 11 residues. In DNA, the CDR3 is TGCAGTGCTAGACCTAGCGATGAGCAGTTCTTC. Its translation is CSARPSDEQFF.

The chain is built from TRBV19 and TRBJ1-1; D unclear. The CDR3 covers 13 residues. The germline gives CDR1 LNHDA, CDR2 SQIVND (reference sequence). V was cut by 9 bases and J by 0 bases, with 11 bases left in between. For the CDR3, the DNA is TGTGCCAGCACAACTAGGATGAACACTGAAGCTTTCTTT. Translated: CASTTRMNTEAFF.

The chain employs TRBV4-1 and TRBJ2-1, with D tentatively TRBD1 (6 bases). CDR1 is MGHRA and CDR2 is YSYEKL in the germline V gene. V lost 4 bases and J lost 1, with 14 bases in between. This CDR3 comprises 16 residues. The CDR3 loop is CASSRGPLGSYNEQFF. The CDR3 bases are TGCGCCAGCAGCCGGGGGCCGTTAGGGTCCTACAATGAGCAGTTCTTC.

The CDR3 loop reads CASRTGNGLHTEAFF. CDR3 DNA sequence: TGTGCCAGCCGAACAGGGAACGGGCTCCACACTGAAGCTTTCTTT. The gene calls are TRBV5-4 and TRBJ1-1; D may be TRBD1 (6 bases). CDR3 length: 15 residues. The V gene's germline CDR1 is SGHNT and CDR2 YYREEE (reference sequence). With 7 bases removed from V and 3 bases from J, the gap between germline ends came to 19 bases.

This chain joins TRBV4-2 and TRBJ2-7; D perhaps matches TRBD2 (6 bases). Germline CDR1 reads LGHNA; CDR2 reads YNFKEQ. The CDR3 is made up of 14 amino acids. V lost 4 bases and J lost 5, with 15 bases in between. CDR3 bases: TGTGCCAGCAGCCCACAAGGCGGGATTCACGAGCAGTACTTC. It codes for CASSPQGGIHEQYF.

The chain couples TRBV2 to TRBJ2-7; TRBD1 matches at 9 bases. Germline lookup yields CDR1 SNHLY and CDR2 FYNNEI. With 8 bases clipped from V and 1 base from J, the junction kept 3 bases outside the gene matches. The CDR3 loop spans 13 amino acids. The CDR3 loop reads CASGDRGSYEQYF. CDR3 bases: TGTGCCAGCGGCGACAGGGGGTCCTACGAGCAGTACTTC. Full variable domain (rest looked up from reference TRBV2 and TRBJ2-7): EPEVTQTPSHQVTQMGQEVILRCVPISNHLYFYWYRQILGQKVEFLVSFYNNEISEKSEIFDDQFSVERPDGSNFTLKIRSTKLEDSAMYFCASGDRGSYEQYFGPGTRLTVT.

The chain links TRBV7-9 to TRBJ1-1; no reliable D call. CDR1 SEHNR and CDR2 FQNEAQ come from the germline V gene (reference sequence). The CDR3 spans 12 residues. Trimming pared 2 bases from V and 8 bases from J, leaving 9 bases between. In DNA, the CDR3 is TGTGCCAGCAGCTTAAGGCCTAGCGAAGCTTTCTTT. Amino acid sequence: CASSLRPSEAFF. Supplemented by reference TRBV7-9 and TRBJ1-1, the full variable domain reads DTGVSQNPRHKITKRGQNVTFRCDPISEHNRLYWYRQTLGQGPEFLTYFQNEAQLEKSRLLSDRFSAERPKGSFSTLEIQRTEQGDSAMYLCASSLRPSEAFFGQGTRLTVV.

This rearrangement joins TRBV19 to TRBJ1-1; D perhaps matches TRBD1 (6 bases). Trimming removed 0 bases at V and 9 bases at J, with 11 bases between. CDR3 size: 13 residues. Germline V lookup: CDR1 LNHDA, CDR2 SQIVND (reference sequence). The CDR3, as DNA: TGTGCCAGTAGTATAGATCTAGGGGGTCAAGCTTTCTTT. Its translation: CASSIDLGGQAFF.

The chain recombines TRBV11-2 with TRBJ2-3; a possible D gene is TRBD2 (7 bases). The CDR3 is 15 residues long. Trimming removed 0 bases at V and 2 bases at J, with 9 bases between. In germline, CDR1 is SGHAT, CDR2 FQNNGV. The CDR3 is CASSLDRGATDTQYF. CDR3 nucleotide sequence: TGTGCCAGCAGCTTAGACCGGGGGGCCACAGATACGCAGTATTTT.

The gene calls are TRBV10-3 and TRBJ1-5, with a tentative D call TRBD1 (5 bases). Germline V gene data show CDR1 as ENHRY and CDR2 as SYGVKD. The ends were cut back, 6 bases at V and 3 bases at J, with 9 bases in the middle. The CDR3 runs to 13 residues. CDR3 in DNA: TGTGCCATCAGCCAGGGTGACAATCAGCCCCAGCATTTT. This encodes CAISQGDNQPQHF.

The V call is TRBV11-2, the J call TRBJ2-1, with 7 bases aligning to TRBD1. CDR1 and CDR2 from the germline V gene are SGHAT and FQNNGV. The CDR3 loop spans 15 amino acids. Trimming at V came to 4 bases and at J to 2 bases, leaving 5 bases not matched to a gene. CDR3 protein: CASSSRQGPYNEQFF. CDR3 coding DNA: TGTGCCAGCAGCTCCCGACAGGGACCCTACAATGAGCAGTTCTTC. Full variable domain (outside the CDR3, taken from reference TRBV11-2 and TRBJ2-1): EAGVAQSPRYKIIEKRQSVAFWCNPISGHATLYWYQQILGQGPKLLIQFQNNGVVDDSQLPKDRFSAERLKGVDSTLKIQPAKLEDSAVYLCASSSRQGPYNEQFFGPGTRLTVL.

This clone was seen only once. This chain joins TRBV7-2 and TRBJ2-3; 7 bases map to TRBD2. Germline CDR1 and CDR2: SGHTA and FQGNSA. Unmatched junction bases numbered 9, after V lost 2 bases and J lost 4 bases. CDR3 length: 16 residues. This chain's CDR3 is CASSLRWEGFSDTQYF. For the CDR3, the DNA is TGTGCCAGCAGCTTAAGGTGGGAGGGGTTTTCAGATACGCAGTATTTT.

The chain has TRBV10-3 and TRBJ2-7; 7 positions match TRBD1. This CDR3 has 13 amino acids. The ends lost 5 bases at V and 4 bases at J; junction bases unmatched: 5. Per the germline V gene, CDR1 is ENHRY and CDR2 is SYGVKD. CDR3 loop: CAISPGQSYEQYF. CDR3 bases: TGTGCCATCAGTCCGGGACAGAGTTACGAGCAGTACTTC.